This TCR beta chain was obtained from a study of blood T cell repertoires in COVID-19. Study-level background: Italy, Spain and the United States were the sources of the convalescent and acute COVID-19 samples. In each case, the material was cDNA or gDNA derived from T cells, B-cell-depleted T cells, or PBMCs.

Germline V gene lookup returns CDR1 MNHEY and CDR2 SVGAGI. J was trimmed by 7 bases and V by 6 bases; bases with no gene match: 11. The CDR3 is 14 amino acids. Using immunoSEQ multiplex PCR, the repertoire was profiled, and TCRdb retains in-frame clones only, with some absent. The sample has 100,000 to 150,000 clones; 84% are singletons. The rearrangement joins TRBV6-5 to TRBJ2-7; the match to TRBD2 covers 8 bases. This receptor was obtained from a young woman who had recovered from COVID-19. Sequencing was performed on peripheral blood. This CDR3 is CASSRGSGVGEQYF. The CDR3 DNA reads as TGTGCCAGCAGCCGGGGTAGCGGGGTCGGAGAGCAGTACTTC.